This T cell receptor (beta chain) was documented in a study of T cells in localized non-small cell lung cancer. The CDR3 consists of 17 residues. V dropped 3 bases and J dropped 6; count of bases not matched to a gene: 12. The germline CDR1 and CDR2 sequences are SGHTA and FQGTGA. Method: immunoSEQ multiplex PCR; TCRdb's copy keeps in-frame clones and lacks some. The table records fewer than 35,000 clones, 87% of them present only once. The V gene is TRBV7-3, the J gene TRBJ2-1; TRBD1 matches at 9 bases. The receptor's source is a man aged 40 to 69 with stage III lung adenocarcinoma. This material consisted of peripheral blood mononuclear cells, taken before any cancer treatment. The CDR3 protein is CASSLAPGTGRPNEQFF. The CDR3 DNA is TGTGCCAGCAGCTTGGCTCCCGGGACAGGGCGCCCCAATGAGCAGTTCTTC.